This TCR beta chain came from a study of blood T cell repertoires in COVID-19. Turning to the study itself: Samples taken during acute and convalescent COVID-19 were collected in the United States, Italy and Spain. Sources were T cells, B-cell-depleted T cells, or PBMCs; the material itself was cDNA or gDNA.

Under the authors' procedure: Amplified reference gene primers provided the basis for estimating nucleated cell counts. TCRdb's copy holds only in-frame clones and misses some; the assay was immunoSEQ multiplex PCR. The V and J calls and the clone size are those of that table, but D and trimming were determined from the DNA. The repertoire holds some 110,000 clones, with 70% to 85% as singletons. The junction had 11 bases not matched to a gene; V was cut back by 6 bases and J by 8 bases. CDR1 MNHEY and CDR2 SMNVEV come from the germline V gene (reference sequence). CDR3 length: 17 residues. The source material was peripheral blood. This receptor was obtained from a man between 45 and 60 years old with acute or convalescent COVID-19. This chain uses TRBV27 with TRBJ1-6, with TRBD1 identical over 12 bases. The CDR3 nucleotides read TGTGCCAGCAGGCTATCCAGGGACAGGGGGCCGGATTCACCCCTCCACTTT. This encodes CASRLSRDRGPDSPLHF.